This T cell receptor beta chain was retrieved from a study of cytomegalovirus exposure and HLA in healthy donors. Broader study findings: A later analysis by the authors found several of the most significant clusters apparently linked to common viral pathogens. Later analysis associated a missense DCLRE1C variant with TCR beta V- and J-gene trimming.

This clone turned up a few times. Its specificity is not known. In the PCR, 60 Vbeta and 13 Jbeta primers were used. Profiling relied on immunoSEQ multiplex PCR, and the TCRdb table lists in-frame clones only, not all of them. Counted here are roughly 200,000 clones, more than 60% occurring once; the ten biggest clones make up less than 3%. From germline, CDR1 is GTSNPN and CDR2 SVGIG (reference sequence). The length of the CDR3 is 13 residues. After removal of 3 bases from V and 5 bases from J, the junction contained 5 bases not matched to a gene. Everyone who donated was a healthy bone marrow donor. The sequencing input was PBMCs. This TCR derives from an older woman in good health and CMV-seropositive. This chain joins TRBV30 and TRBJ1-2; the match to TRBD1 covers 8 bases. The CDR3 DNA follows: TGTGCCTGGAGGGACAGGGTTGGGTATGGCTACACCTTC. This codes for CAWRDRVGYGYTF.